Sequencing of this T cell receptor (beta chain) was carried out in a study of Tregs in tolerant kidney transplant recipients. Some clones are missing from TCRdb's copy, which holds only in-frame ones; the method was immunoSEQ multiplex PCR. The sample carries some 74,000 clones, 91% recorded once. The CDR3 totals 14 residues. Germline assignment: CDR1 ENHRY and CDR2 SYGVKD. V was pared by 6 bases and J by 1 base, with 7 bases between. Sequences were derived from Tregs from blood, sampled before the transplant. This receptor was identified in a human donor who received a combined kidney and bone marrow transplant. The chain has TRBV10-3 and TRBJ2-6; D is unresolved. The CDR3 nucleotides read TGTGCCATCAGGGCTGATTCTGGGGCCAACGTCCTGACTTTC. Amino acid sequence: CAIRADSGANVLTF.